This T cell receptor beta chain stems from a study of cytomegalovirus exposure and HLA in healthy donors. Notes on this clone: Its antigen remains unidentified.

Both 60 Vbeta primers and 13 Jbeta primers went into the PCR. TCRdb keeps only in-frame clones here, not all; method: immunoSEQ multiplex PCR. The sample has over 150,000 clones, around 68% seen once. General observations from the study: Per published accounts, TCR beta sequences correctly predicted the HLA-A and HLA-B alleles of most subjects.

Among the donors, all were healthy bone marrow donors. The CDR3 consists of 15 residues. The germline gives CDR1 SGHRS, CDR2 YFSETQ. V was cut by 0 bases and J by 4 bases, with 13 bases left in between. The source of this sequence is a man aged 45-60 years in good health and CMV-seronegative. The chain joins TRBV5-1 to TRBJ1-1; tentative D call: TRBD1 (5 bases). The specimen sequenced was PBMCs. The DNA of the CDR3 is TGCGCCAGCAGCTTGGCGGGGGGTGGGTTCACTGAAGCTTTCTTT. Its translation: CASSLAGGGFTEAFF.